Below are 26 T cell receptor beta chains sequenced from a single sample in a study of blood T cells in healthy people across ages. A sample-barcoded 5' primer and a J-beta primer mix were used in a second PCR of roughly 6 to 11 cycles. From the 5' RACE reads, TCRdb called clonotypes with MiXCR, one entry per CDR3 protein. The data contain around 970,000 distinct CDR3 sequences, about 53% of them singletons. Material: blood. These receptors were collected from a woman between 55 and 75 years old in good health.

The V gene is TRBV12-3 or TRBV12-4, the J gene TRBJ2-1, with D unresolved. Trimming pared 4 bases from V and 4 bases from J, leaving 20 bases between. The CDR3 is 17 amino acids. The CDR3 sequence is CASSSTGRYTTYNEQFF. In DNA form, the CDR3 reads TGTGCCAGCAGTTCTACGGGTCGGTACACTACATACAATGAGCAGTTCTTC.

This chain uses TRBV4-3 with TRBJ2-5; D gene ambiguous. Matching the DNA end better, TRBJ2-7 makes the J call doubtful. Germline V gene sequence: CDR1 LGHNA, CDR2 YSLEER. The CDR3 is 16 residues long. CDR3 in amino acids: CASSQVPGLGPNEQYF. CDR3 nucleotides: TGCGCCAGCAGCCAAGTCCCGGGTCTAGGGCCAAACGAGCAGTACTTC.

This clonotype was detected a few times. DNA of the CDR3: TGCAGCGTTGAGAAAGTCCTAAGAGAGACCCAGTACTTC. This translates into CSVEKVLRETQYF. The gene calls are TRBV29-1 and TRBJ2-5; D unclear. This CDR3 has 13 residues. CDR1 is SQVTM, CDR2 ANQGSEA, per germline. V lost 3 bases, J lost 4 bases, and 12 bases lay in between.

The chain uses TRBV14 and TRBJ2-7; D gene unclear. The CDR3 extends over 14 amino acids. Trimming removed 7 bases at V and 4 bases at J, with 17 bases between. Germline CDR1 and CDR2: SGHDN and FVKESK. CDR3 nucleotide sequence: TGTGCCAGCACCTCTCCCGGGCCGATTTACGAGCAGTACTTC. This codes for CASTSPGPIYEQYF.

The chain employs TRBV4-1 and TRBJ2-7; 7 positions agree with TRBD2. Gene TRBJ2-1 matches the end of the DNA better, so the J call may be wrong. This CDR3 contains 17 residues. CDR1 is MGHRA, CDR2 YSYEKL, per germline. CDR3 in DNA: TGCGCCAGCAGCCAGGATCACCGGGACTACTTTGTGAATGAGCAGTTCTTC. The encoded protein is CASSQDHRDYFVNEQFF.

This chain joins TRBV7-9 and TRBJ2-1, with D unresolved. The CDR3 totals 11 residues. V lost 5 bases, J lost 8 bases, and 7 bases lay in between. Germline V gene data show CDR1 as SEHNR and CDR2 as FQNEAQ (reference sequence). This CDR3 is CASSEEYEQFF. CDR3 in DNA: TGTGCCAGCAGCGAGGAGTATGAGCAGTTCTTC.

This clonotype was detected a few times. The rearrangement links TRBV29-1 to TRBJ2-1, with TRBD1 matching 8 bases. This CDR3 is 15 amino acids long. J was trimmed by 3 bases and V by 6 bases; bases with no gene match: 10. Germline loops: CDR1 SQVTM, CDR2 ANQGSEA. The chain's CDR3 is CSVLPWTGRYNEQFF. CDR3 nucleotide sequence: TGCAGCGTCCTTCCTTGGACAGGGCGCTACAATGAGCAGTTCTTC.

This clonotype was observed a handful of times. CDR3 nucleotide sequence: TGCAGCGCCGGAAGGGCCAACGTCCTGACTTTC. Its protein product is CSAGRANVLTF. The rearrangement uses TRBV29-1 and TRBJ2-6; D unclear. The germline V and J ends were trimmed by 7 bases and 5 bases, with 6 bases remaining between them. CDR1 and CDR2 (germline): SQVTM, ANQGSEA. This CDR3 comprises 11 residues.

This clonotype has just one count. V gene TRBV10-3 combines with J gene TRBJ1-2; D unclear. CDR3 size: 12 residues. The V and J ends lost 6 bases and 7 bases respectively, with 12 bases between them. Germline loops: CDR1 ENHRY, CDR2 SYGVKD. The CDR3 DNA sequence: TGTGCCATCAGGGGCCACTGGGGTGGCTACACCTTC. Translation gives CAIRGHWGGYTF.

The chain recombines TRBV24-1 with TRBJ2-5; D is perhaps TRBD1 (5 bases). This CDR3 has 19 amino acids. V was cut by 4 bases and J by 11 bases, with 34 bases left in between. The germline V gene has CDR1 KGHDR and CDR2 SFDVKD. CDR3 bases: TGTGCCACCAGTGACCTCCCAAGGACATTGCCACAAACTCCCAATGAGCAGTACTTC. It yields the protein CATSDLPRTLPQTPNEQYF.

The rearrangement uses TRBV11-2 and TRBJ2-3; D is undetermined. Germline CDR1 and CDR2: SGHAT and FQNNGV. Trimming removed 4 bases at V and 7 bases at J, with 27 bases between. The CDR3 extends over 18 amino acids. The CDR3 DNA is TGTGCCAGCAGCTCCCGAACGGCTGGGATAATATATCTGAATACGCAGTATTTT. It encodes CASSSRTAGIIYLNTQYF. The whole variable domain, filled in from reference TRBV11-2 and TRBJ2-3, reads EAGVAQSPRYKIIEKRQSVAFWCNPISGHATLYWYQQILGQGPKLLIQFQNNGVVDDSQLPKDRFSAERLKGVDSTLKIQPAKLEDSAVYLCASSSRTAGIIYLNTQYFGPGTRLTVL.

CDR3 residues: CAWSSGRNNSPLHF. In nucleotides, the CDR3 is TGTGCCTGGAGTTCCGGGAGGAATAATTCACCCCTCCACTTT. The J gene is TRBJ1-6, the V gene TRBV30; D is unresolved. In germline, CDR1 is GTSNPN, CDR2 SVGIG (reference sequence). This CDR3 spans 14 amino acids. V was trimmed by 2 bases and J by 5 bases, leaving 10 bases between them.

The chain employs TRBV16 and TRBJ2-7; possibly TRBD2 for D (5 bases). The CDR3 totals 18 residues. From germline, CDR1 is KGHSY and CDR2 FQNENV. V dropped 4 bases and J dropped 4 bases, with 26 bases sitting between them. The CDR3 DNA is TGTGCCAGCAGCCGAGAGAGCGCAGAGAGGGCAGGTTTTTACGAGCAGTACTTC. Amino acid sequence: CASSRESAERAGFYEQYF. The variable domain in full, with the rest retrieved from reference TRBV16 and TRBJ2-7, is GEEVAQTPKHLVRGEGQKAKLYCAPIKGHSYVFWYQQVLKNEFKFLISFQNENVFDETGMPKERFSAKCLPNSPCSLEIQATKLEDSAVYFCASSRESAERAGFYEQYFGPGTRLTVT.

This chain uses TRBV6-2 or TRBV6-3 with TRBJ1-2; TRBD1 agrees at 8 bases. CDR3 length: 11 residues. Looked up from germline, CDR1 is MNHEY and CDR2 is SVGEGT. V trimming: 6 bases; J trimming: 6 bases; junction bases outside the gene matches: 0. The chain's CDR3 is CASRGQDGYTF. CDR3 nucleotide sequence: TGTGCCAGCAGGGGACAGGATGGCTACACCTTC.

The sample holds a few counts of this clonotype. This rearrangement joins TRBV7-9 to TRBJ2-1; 7 bases fit TRBD2. Germline trimming cut 3 bases from V and 7 bases from J; bases unmatched to any gene: 6. The length of the CDR3 is 14 residues. Germline V CDR1 and CDR2: SEHNR, FQNEAQ (reference sequence). This CDR3 reads CASSFGRAINEQFF. The CDR3 nucleotides are TGTGCCAGCAGCTTTGGGAGGGCTATAAATGAGCAGTTCTTC.

This clonotype was counted between two and nine times. J is TRBJ2-3 and V is TRBV29-1, with D unresolved. V lost 4 bases and J 2 bases, leaving 13 bases between the germline ends. CDR1 is SQVTM and CDR2 is ANQGSEA in the germline V gene. The CDR3 sequence is 14 residues long. The CDR3 DNA sequence: TGCAGCGTTGGCGAGCTCACCCCCACAGATACGCAGTATTTT. Translating it yields CSVGELTPTDTQYF.

The chain combines TRBV5-1 with TRBJ2-3; D is perhaps TRBD2 (5 bases). Germline loops: CDR1 SGHRS, CDR2 YFSETQ. Trimming took off 4 bases at V and 5 bases at J, with 11 bases between the two ends. The CDR3 totals 13 residues. The CDR3 protein is CASSIASVDTQYF. The CDR3 DNA reads TGCGCCAGCAGCATAGCGAGCGTAGATACGCAGTATTTT.

V gene TRBV7-2 combines with J gene TRBJ2-7; 9 bases fit TRBD1. V was pared by 1 base and J by 3 bases, with 4 bases of the junction left unmatched. Germline V gene sequence: CDR1 SGHTA, CDR2 FQGNSA. The CDR3 runs to 15 residues. The CDR3 DNA follows: TGTGCCAGCAGCTTAGACAGGGGGCGGATCTACGAGCAGTACTTC. This sequence encodes CASSLDRGRIYEQYF.

The gene calls are TRBV6-1 and TRBJ1-5, with 8 bases that match TRBD1. The V gene end was trimmed by 4 bases and the J gene end by 0 bases; junction bases not matched to a gene: 11. The CDR3 covers 18 residues. Germline V gives CDR1 MNHNS, CDR2 SASEGT. The CDR3 sequence is CASSVRADRAYSNQPQHF. The CDR3 nucleotides are TGTGCCAGCAGTGTCCGAGCGGACAGGGCTTATAGCAATCAGCCCCAGCATTTT.

This clonotype was seen a single time. The V and J genes are TRBV6-2 or TRBV6-3 and TRBJ2-5, with 14 nucleotides matching TRBD2. The CDR3 is 17 amino acids. Germline lookup yields CDR1 MNHEY and CDR2 SVGEGT. The V gene end was trimmed by 0 bases and the J gene end by 0 bases; junction bases not matched to a gene: 0. The CDR3 spells CASSYSGLAGDQETQYF. As DNA, the CDR3 is TGTGCCAGCAGTTACTCGGGACTAGCGGGAGACCAAGAGACCCAGTACTTC.

This clonotype has a handful of counts. The rearrangement joins TRBV20-1 to TRBJ2-7, with unresolved D. V lost 0 bases, J lost 2 bases, and 8 bases lay in between. Germline lookup yields CDR1 DFQATT and CDR2 SNEGSKA (reference sequence). The CDR3 extends over 13 amino acids. Here the CDR3 reads CSAREAGPYEQYF. CDR3 in DNA: TGCAGTGCTAGAGAGGCCGGTCCCTACGAGCAGTACTTC.

This chain links TRBV20-1 with TRBJ2-7; 12 nucleotides match TRBD2. The DNA end is a closer match to TRBJ2-5, so the J assignment may be wrong. The CDR3 runs 16 residues. CDR1 is DFQATT, CDR2 SNEGSKA, per germline (reference sequence). CDR3 amino acids: CSARTHQTSGRETQYF. The CDR3 DNA reads as TGCAGTGCTAGAACCCACCAGACTAGCGGGAGAGAGACCCAGTACTTC.

V and J are TRBV7-2 and TRBJ1-5, with 9 bases that match TRBD1. Germline CDR1 SGHTA, CDR2 FQGNSA. Germline trimming cut 4 bases from V and 5 bases from J; bases unmatched to any gene: 9. The CDR3 contains 16 residues. This chain's CDR3 is CASSSGPGQGDQPQHF. CDR3 nucleotide sequence: TGTGCCAGCAGCTCAGGGCCGGGACAGGGCGATCAGCCCCAGCATTTT.

This rearrangement joins TRBV25-1 to TRBJ1-1; D gene ambiguous. Trimming took 3 bases from V and 3 from J, leaving 5 bases between them. The CDR3 runs 12 residues. Germline values: CDR1 MGHDK, CDR2 SYGVNS. The CDR3 DNA is TGTGCCAGCAGTGAGAGTTACACTGAAGCTTTCTTT. As protein: CASSESYTEAFF.

This clonotype was recorded a few times. The chain couples TRBV4-1 to TRBJ2-5; D may correspond to TRBD1 or TRBD2 (5 bases each). The J call may be incorrect, as the DNA end agrees better with TRBJ2-7. The CDR3 sequence is 17 residues long. The germline V gene has CDR1 MGHRA and CDR2 YSYEKL. The CDR3 bases are TGCGCCAGCAGCCAAGTGGTGGGGGTAATGTCCGCGTACGAGCAGTACTTC. Translated, it gives CASSQVVGVMSAYEQYF.

In the case of this clonotype: One end of the junction is discordant with germline, which a read error may explain. This sequence joins TRBV9 and TRBJ2-3, with 8 bases identical to TRBD1. This CDR3 comprises 15 residues. Germline V gene lookup returns CDR1 SGDLS and CDR2 YYNGEE. Here the CDR3 DNA reads TGTGCCAGCGGCGTCCCGACAGGGGATGTGGATACGCAGTATTTT. This sequence encodes CASGVPTGDVDTQYF.